These 15 T cell receptor beta chains were sequenced from one sample in a study of human T cells and chemical hapten exposure. Time point meaning: pre-sensitization, week 0. This sample's treatment: therapeutic diphenylcyclopropenone sensitization with weekly scalp DPC. TCRdb analysed the RACE reads with MiXCR anew, one entry per CDR3 protein. The data hold 250,000 to 300,000 distinct CDR3 sequences, with around 7.7% observed a single time. Sample: whole blood, taken in connection with sensitization to the hapten diphenylcyclopropenone (DPC). The receptor source for this set is a man in his late teens or twenties with alopecia areata. Some clones in this sample may be carry-over from other donors' samples.

This clonotype has a handful of counts. Germline is not matched at one junction end, which may reflect a read error. The rearrangement links TRBV7-9 to TRBJ1-3; tentative D call: TRBD1 (5 bases). The germline V gene encodes CDR1 SEHNR and CDR2 FQNEAQ (reference sequence). The CDR3 spans 15 residues. Here the CDR3 DNA reads TGTGCCAGCAGACCTGGGACCGTCTCTAGAAACACCATATATTTT. This encodes CASRPGTVSRNTIYF.

The V call is TRBV25-1, the J call TRBJ2-3; weak D call: TRBD1 (5 bases). Germline values: CDR1 MGHDK, CDR2 SYGVNS. Trimming shortened V by 4 bases and J by 2 bases, and 16 bases separated the two germline ends. CDR3 length: 16 amino acids. The CDR3 DNA reads as TGTGCCAGCAGTGCCAGACAGAATCCCCCCACAGATACGCAGTATTTT. It translates to CASSARQNPPTDTQYF.

V gene TRBV7-2 combines with J gene TRBJ2-3; D not certain. Trimming left V 3 bases short and J 6 bases short, with 7 bases between. CDR1 is SGHTA and CDR2 is FQGNSA in the germline V gene. CDR3 length equals 12 residues. The CDR3 nucleotides are TGTGCCAGCAGCTTTAGACTGGATACGCAGTATTTT. It specifies CASSFRLDTQYF.

The gene calls are TRBV14 and TRBJ2-7; 9 bases line up with TRBD1. The CDR3 extends over 16 amino acids. Looked up from germline, CDR1 is SGHDN and CDR2 is FVKESK. V dropped 2 bases and J dropped 4; count of bases not matched to a gene: 9. The CDR3 here is CASSQKFGTGFYEQYF. The DNA for the CDR3 is TGTGCCAGCAGCCAAAAGTTCGGGACAGGGTTTTACGAGCAGTACTTC.

This clonotype appeared a few times. CDR3 protein: CASSQDMGETQYF. The CDR3 region has the DNA TGCGCCAGCAGCCAAGATATGGGGGAGACCCAGTACTTC. The rearrangement joins TRBV4-3 to TRBJ2-5; D is uncertain. Germline V gene lookup returns CDR1 LGHNA and CDR2 YSLEER. This CDR3 comprises 13 residues. V lost 0 bases and J 5 bases, leaving 7 bases between the germline ends.

This clonotype was seen repeatedly, ten times or more. For the CDR3, the DNA is TGTGCCACCAGCTCCCGACCAGCGTTACCTGCAACTAATGAAAAACTGTTTTTT. It encodes CATSSRPALPATNEKLFF. V is TRBV15 and J is TRBJ1-4; D is ambiguous. V was cut by 5 bases and J by 0 bases, with 19 bases left in between. Germline CDR1 reads LNHNV; CDR2 reads YYDKDF (reference sequence). This CDR3 is built from 18 residues.

This clonotype was picked up a small number of times. The rearrangement links TRBV7-2 to TRBJ2-7, with 9 bases identical to TRBD2. V shed 0 bases and J 3 bases; nucleotides not matched to a gene: 15. The CDR3 length is 19 residues. CDR1 and CDR2 from the germline V gene are SGHTA and FQGNSA. CDR3 in amino acids: CASSLAAAGGPGTFYEQYV. For the CDR3, the DNA is TGTGCCAGCAGCTTAGCGGCCGCGGGGGGGCCCGGGACCTTCTACGAGCAGTACGTC.

A few counts support this clonotype. V is TRBV15 and J is TRBJ1-2, with a possible D match to TRBD1 (6 bases). The CDR3 runs 14 residues. Germline CDR1 is LNHNV and CDR2 is YYDKDF (reference sequence). V was trimmed by 2 bases and J by 8 bases, leaving 15 bases between them. CDR3 DNA sequence: TGTGCCACCAGCAGACCCGACAGGATTCGCGGCTACACCTTC. It encodes CATSRPDRIRGYTF.

This clonotype showed up many times. This chain joins TRBV5-6 and TRBJ2-7; D may correspond to TRBD1 or TRBD2 (5 bases each). The germline gives CDR1 SGHDT, CDR2 YYEEEE. Trimming removed 4 bases at V and 3 bases at J, with 8 bases between. The CDR3 consists of 12 residues. The CDR3 DNA sequence: TGTGCCAGCAGCCGGGACCGCTACGAGCAGTACGTC. Protein product: CASSRDRYEQYV.

This clonotype was seen a handful of times. J is TRBJ1-2 and V is TRBV6-6; D is unresolved. Trimming took off 0 bases at V and 10 bases at J, with 12 bases between the two ends. Germline CDR1 and CDR2: MNHNY and SVGAGI (reference sequence). This CDR3 spans 13 amino acids. CDR3 coding DNA: TGTGCCAGCAGTTACTCGCGTCAGCCTGACTACACCTTC. Translation: CASSYSRQPDYTF.

The V gene is TRBV5-6, the J gene TRBJ2-7; no clear D gene. The germline V and J ends were trimmed by 1 base and 1 base, with 6 bases remaining between them. The CDR3 consists of 13 residues. The germline CDR1 and CDR2 sequences are SGHDT and YYEEEE. The CDR3 sequence is CASSLRASYEQYV. The CDR3, as DNA: TGTGCCAGCAGCTTGCGGGCGTCCTACGAGCAGTACGTC.

The table lists this clonotype with a few counts. The chain uses TRBV3-1 and TRBJ2-5; TRBD2 matches 12 bases. Germline CDR1 is LGHDT and CDR2 is YNNKEL (reference sequence). The J segment lost 3 bases and the V segment lost 4 bases, leaving 0 bases of the junction unmatched. The CDR3 sequence is 14 residues long. This CDR3 is CASSRTSGKETQYF. CDR3 nucleotides: TGTGCCAGCAGCCGGACTAGCGGGAAAGAGACCCAGTACTTC.

This clonotype was recorded at least ten times. The chain carries TRBV7-2 and TRBJ2-7; 8 nucleotides line up with TRBD1. CDR1 and CDR2 (germline): SGHTA, FQGNSA. The CDR3 length is 15 residues. V trimming: 5 bases; J trimming: 5 bases; junction bases outside the gene matches: 11. The CDR3: CASSPTADRAHEQYV. In DNA, the CDR3 is TGTGCCAGCAGCCCTACGGCGGACAGGGCCCACGAGCAGTACGTC.

This chain connects TRBV6-1 to TRBJ1-1; maybe TRBD1 (5 bases). This CDR3 has 15 amino acids. Trimming cost V 4 bases and J 1 base, with 13 bases left between them. Germline V gene lookup returns CDR1 MNHNS and CDR2 SASEGT. Here the CDR3 reads CASSAWAGKNTEAFF. The DNA for the CDR3 is TGTGCCAGCAGTGCCTGGGCAGGGAAGAACACTGAAGCTTTCTTT.

This clonotype was detected only a few times. This chain connects TRBV15 to TRBJ1-5; 7 positions match TRBD1. Germline CDR1 reads LNHNV; CDR2 reads YYDKDF (reference sequence). V lost 0 bases, J lost 3 bases, and 17 bases stayed unmatched. The CDR3 runs 20 residues. The CDR3 nucleotides are TGTGCCACCAGCAGAGATCGGATGAACAGGGGAGGCCCCCTCAATCAGCCCCAGCATTTT. Residues: CATSRDRMNRGGPLNQPQHF.